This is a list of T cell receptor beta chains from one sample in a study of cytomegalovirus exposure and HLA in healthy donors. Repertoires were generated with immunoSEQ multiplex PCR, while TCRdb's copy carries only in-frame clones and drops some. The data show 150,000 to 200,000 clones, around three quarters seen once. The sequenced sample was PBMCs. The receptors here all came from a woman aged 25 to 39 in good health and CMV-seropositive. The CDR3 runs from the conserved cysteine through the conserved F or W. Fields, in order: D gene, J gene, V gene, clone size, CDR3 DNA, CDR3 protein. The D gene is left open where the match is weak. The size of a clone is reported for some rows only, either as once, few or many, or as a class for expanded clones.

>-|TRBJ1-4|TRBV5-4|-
TGTGCCAGCAGCAGCAGGGATCGGGGGGCGAATGAAAAACTGTTTTTT
CASSSRDRGANEKLFF
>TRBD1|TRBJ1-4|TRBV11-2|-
TGTGCCAGCAGCTCGACAGGGGGCCAGACGGAAAAACTGTTTTTT
CASSSTGGQTEKLFF
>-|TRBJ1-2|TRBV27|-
TGTGCCAGCAGTTTATCAGGGCGCGGAGGATATGGCTACACCTTC
CASSLSGRGGYGYTF
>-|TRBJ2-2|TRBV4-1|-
TGCGCCAGCAGCGTTCTCCGGAGGGGAACGAACACCGGGGAGCTGTTTTTT
CASSVLRRGTNTGELFF
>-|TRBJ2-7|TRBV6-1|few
TGTGCCAGCAGTGTTTACAGGAGCCCCTACGAGCAGTACTTC
CASSVYRSPYEQYF
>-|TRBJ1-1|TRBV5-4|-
TGTGCCAGCAGCTTCCCGGGGGGCGACACTGAAGCTTTCTTT
CASSFPGGDTEAFF
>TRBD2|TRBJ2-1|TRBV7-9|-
TGTGCCAGCAGCTTCGGGGCGGGGGGGCTATATGAGCAGTTCTTC
CASSFGAGGLYEQFF
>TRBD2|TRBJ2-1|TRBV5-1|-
TGCGCCAGCAGCGTGGCTCGACTAGCGGGGGGCGGGGATGAGCAGTTCTTC
CASSVARLAGGGDEQFF
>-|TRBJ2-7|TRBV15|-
TGTGCCACCAGCAGAGGGTCTGCGGGCCTACTCCACGAGCAGTACTTC
CATSRGSAGLLHEQYF
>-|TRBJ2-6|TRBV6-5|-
TGTGCTAGCACCAGGGCTGGGGCCAACGTCCTGACTTTC
CASTRAGANVLTF
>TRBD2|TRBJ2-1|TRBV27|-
TGTGCCAGCAGTCTACTAGCGGGAGAATATCGGGATGAGCAGTTCTTC
CASSLLAGEYRDEQFF
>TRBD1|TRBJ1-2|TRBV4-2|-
TGTGCCAGCAGCCAAGGACAGGGGATCTATGGCTACACCTTC
CASSQGQGIYGYTF
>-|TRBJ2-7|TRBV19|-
TGTGCCAGTAGCTCCGACTACTCCTACGAGCAGTACTTC
CASSSDYSYEQYF
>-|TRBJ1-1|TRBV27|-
TGTGCCAGCAGTTTCGGTGGTGGGAACACTGAAGCTTTCTTT
CASSFGGGNTEAFF
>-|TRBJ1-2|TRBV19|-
TGTGCCAGTAGTAGTGCTTTAGATCGGGGCTACACCTTC
CASSSALDRGYTF
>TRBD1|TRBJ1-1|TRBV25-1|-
TGTGCCACCACAGGGGCGGGCACTGAAGCTTTCTTT
CATTGAGTEAFF
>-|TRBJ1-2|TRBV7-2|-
TGTGCCAGCAGCTTTACGGCGGGCGGCTACACCTTT
CASSFTAGGYTF
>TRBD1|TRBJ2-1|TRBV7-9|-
TGTGCCAGCAGCTTCCGTTCGGGGTCACAGGGGGGCAATGAGCAGTTCTTC
CASSFRSGSQGGNEQFF
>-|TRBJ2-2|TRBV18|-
TGTGCCAGCTCACAGTCGCAAGTAGCCGGGGAGCTGTTTTTT
CASSQSQVAGELFF
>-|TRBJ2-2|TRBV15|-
TGTGCCACTACTGACTCCAACACCGGGGAGCTGTTTTTT
CATTDSNTGELFF
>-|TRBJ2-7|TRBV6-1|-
TGTGCCAGCACCTTCGGGGAACTTCTTTACGAGCAGTACTTC
CASTFGELLYEQYF
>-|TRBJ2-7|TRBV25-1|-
TGTGCCAGCAGTGCCGCGTACGAGCAGTACTTC
CASSAAYEQYF
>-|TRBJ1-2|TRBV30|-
TGTGCCTGGAGACTCCCGGGACATCATTATGGCTACACCTTC
CAWRLPGHHYGYTF
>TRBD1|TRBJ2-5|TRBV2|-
TGTGCCAGCAGTCCCAGGACAGGGGAAGAGACCCAGTACTTC
CASSPRTGEETQYF
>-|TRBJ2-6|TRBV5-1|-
TGCGCCAGCAGCTTGAATTTACTACTCTCTGGGGCCAACGTCCTGACTTTC
CASSLNLLLSGANVLTF
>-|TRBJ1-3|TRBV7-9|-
TGTGCCAGCAGCTTAGTCGTCGGGATCGGGAGACTCTCTGGAAACACCATATATTTT
CASSLVVGIGRLSGNTIYF
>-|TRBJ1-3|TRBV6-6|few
TGTGCCTCTCGCGGGGTCACCGTTGGAAACACCATATATTTT
CASRGVTVGNTIYF
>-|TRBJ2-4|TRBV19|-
TGTGCCAGTAGCAGGGAGGTCAACATTCAGTACTTC
CASSREVNIQYF
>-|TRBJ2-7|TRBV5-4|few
TGTGCCAGCAGCTTGGGCGGGGCCCCATCCTACGAGCAGTACTTC
CASSLGGAPSYEQYF
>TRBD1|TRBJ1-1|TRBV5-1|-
TGCGCCAGCAGCTTGGGAGGGACAGCGAACACTGAAGCTTTCTTT
CASSLGGTANTEAFF
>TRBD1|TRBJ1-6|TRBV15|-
TGTGCCACGAGCTCAGGGACAGGGGATGTATCCCTCCACTTT
CATSSGTGDVSLHF
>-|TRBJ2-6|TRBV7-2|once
TGTGCCAGCAGCTCCGCGGCGACCGGGGCCAACGTCCTGACTTTC
CASSSAATGANVLTF
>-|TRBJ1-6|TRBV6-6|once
TGTGCCAGCAGTTCCCGACACCCTAATTCACCCCTCCACTTT
CASSSRHPNSPLHF
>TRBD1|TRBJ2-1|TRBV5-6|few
TGTGCCAGCAGCCTGCCGGGACAGGGGATCTACAATGAGCAGTTCTTC
CASSLPGQGIYNEQFF
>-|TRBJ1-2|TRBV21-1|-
TGTGCCGGCTACCGGGGGGGGAACTATGGCTACACCTTC
CAGYRGGNYGYTF
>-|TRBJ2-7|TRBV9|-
TGTGCCAGCAGCGGCGGACAGCGATCAACCTACGAGCAGTACTTC
CASSGGQRSTYEQYF
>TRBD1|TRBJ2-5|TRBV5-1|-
TGCGCCAGCAGCTCAGGGGGCCGAGAGACCCAGTACTTC
CASSSGGRETQYF
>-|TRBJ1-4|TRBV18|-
TGTGCCAGCTCACCGGGAGCAACTAATGAAAAACTGTTTTTT
CASSPGATNEKLFF
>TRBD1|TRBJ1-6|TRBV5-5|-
TGTGCCAGCAGCCCCAGGGGGCCAAGCTCCTATAATTCACCCCTCCCCTTT
CASSPRGPSSYNSPLPF
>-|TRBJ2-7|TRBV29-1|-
TGCAGCGTTGAAGATGAGGGGGTTACCTACGAGCAGTACTTC
CSVEDEGVTYEQYF
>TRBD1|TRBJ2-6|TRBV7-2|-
TGTGCCAGCAGCCCGACAGGGGCTGGGGCCAACGTCCTGACTTTC
CASSPTGAGANVLTF
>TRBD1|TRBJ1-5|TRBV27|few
TGTGCCAGCAGTCCGGACAGGGGGCGCGGCAATCAGCCCCAGCATTTT
CASSPDRGRGNQPQHF
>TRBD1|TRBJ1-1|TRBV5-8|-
TGTGCCAGCAGCTCAGCTGGCGGGACAGGGTATCGGAACACTGAAGCTTTCTTT
CASSSAGGTGYRNTEAFF
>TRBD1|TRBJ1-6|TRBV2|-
TGTGCCAGCATAGGGACAGGGGGCTTTAGCTCACCCCTCCACTTT
CASIGTGGFSSPLHF
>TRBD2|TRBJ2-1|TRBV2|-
TGTGCCAGCAGAGAACTAGCGACTTCCTACAATGAGCAGTTCTTC
CASRELATSYNEQFF
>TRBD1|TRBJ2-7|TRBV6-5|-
TGTGCCAGCAGTTACTCGATGGGACAGGGGGTTTACGAGCAGTACTTC
CASSYSMGQGVYEQYF
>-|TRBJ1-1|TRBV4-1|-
TGCGCCAGCAGCCGACAGAACACTGAAGCTTTCTTT
CASSRQNTEAFF
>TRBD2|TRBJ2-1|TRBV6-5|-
TGTGCCAGCACTTTGACTAGCGGGGCATCAAATGAGCAGTTCTTC
CASTLTSGASNEQFF
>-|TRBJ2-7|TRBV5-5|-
TGTGCCAGCAGCTTGGCCGGTTCCTACGAGCAGTACTTC
CASSLAGSYEQYF
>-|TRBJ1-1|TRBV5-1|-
TGCGCCAGCAGCTGGAAGACAGGTGGCACTGAAGCTTTCTTT
CASSWKTGGTEAFF
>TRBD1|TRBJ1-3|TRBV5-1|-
TGCGCCAGCAGTCGGGACAGATTCTCTGGAAACACCATATATTTT
CASSRDRFSGNTIYF
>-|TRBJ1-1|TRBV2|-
TGTGCCAGCAGCCAACAGGGAAGAGGGACTGAAGCTTTCTTT
CASSQQGRGTEAFF
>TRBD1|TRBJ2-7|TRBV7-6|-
TGTGCCAGCAGCTCAACAGGGGTCGAGCAGTACTTC
CASSSTGVEQYF
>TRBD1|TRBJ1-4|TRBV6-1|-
TGTGCCAGCATGAAGGACAGGGCGCGGGAAAAACTGTTTTTT
CASMKDRAREKLFF